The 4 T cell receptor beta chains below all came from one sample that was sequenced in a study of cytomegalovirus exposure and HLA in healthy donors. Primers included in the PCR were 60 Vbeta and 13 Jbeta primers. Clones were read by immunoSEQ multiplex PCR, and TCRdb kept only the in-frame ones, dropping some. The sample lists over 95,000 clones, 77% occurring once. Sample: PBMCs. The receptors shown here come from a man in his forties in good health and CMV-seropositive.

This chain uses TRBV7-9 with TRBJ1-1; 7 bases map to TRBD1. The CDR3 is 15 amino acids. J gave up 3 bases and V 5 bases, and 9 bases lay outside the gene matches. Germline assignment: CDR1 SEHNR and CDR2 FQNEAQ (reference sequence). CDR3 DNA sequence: TGTGCCAGCAGCGACGACAGGGTTTCTCACACTGAAGCTTTCTTT. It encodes CASSDDRVSHTEAFF.

CDR3 protein: CASSLFGSGGGSYNEQFF. CDR3 bases: TGTGCCAGCAGCTTATTCGGTAGCGGGGGCGGCTCCTACAATGAGCAGTTCTTC. This chain connects TRBV7-3 to TRBJ2-1; TRBD2 matches 9 bases. The J segment lost 0 bases and the V segment lost 2 bases, leaving 8 bases of the junction unmatched. This CDR3 is built from 18 residues. Germline V gene sequence: CDR1 SGHTA, CDR2 FQGTGA.

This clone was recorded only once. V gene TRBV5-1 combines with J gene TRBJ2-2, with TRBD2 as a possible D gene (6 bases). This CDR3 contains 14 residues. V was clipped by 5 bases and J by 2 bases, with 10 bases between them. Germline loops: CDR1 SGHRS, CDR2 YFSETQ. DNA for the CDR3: TGCGCCAGCAGGGAACTAGCTAACACCGGGGAGCTGTTTTTT. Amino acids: CASRELANTGELFF. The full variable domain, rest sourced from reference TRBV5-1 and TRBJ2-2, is KAGVTQTPRYLIKTRGQQVTLSCSPISGHRSVSWYQQTPGQGLQFLFEYFSETQRNKGNFPGRFSGRQFSNSRSEMNVSTLELGDSALYLCASRELANTGELFFGEGSRLTVL.

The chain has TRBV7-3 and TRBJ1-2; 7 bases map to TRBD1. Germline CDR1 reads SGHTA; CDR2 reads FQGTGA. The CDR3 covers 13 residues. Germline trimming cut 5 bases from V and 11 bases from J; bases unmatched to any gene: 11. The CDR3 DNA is TGTGCCAGCAGCCTTGACAGGGCTAGTGGGTACACCTTC. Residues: CASSLDRASGYTF.